These 21 T cell receptor beta chains were sequenced from one sample in a study of Ad26.COV2.S vaccination and SARS-CoV-2 variants. Repertoires were generated with immunoSEQ multiplex PCR, while TCRdb's copy carries only in-frame clones and drops some. The sample records about 350,000 clones, around nine tenths being singletons. Indicated treatment: approximately 18 received Ad26.COV2.S at low or high dose, single or two shots; several received placebo; per-sample allocation not given. At day 63 after the first vaccine or placebo injection, samples were drawn. The specimen was peripheral blood, collected in a trial of Ad26.COV2.S vaccine versus placebo. Receptors originate from a person aged 18-65 years who received the Ad26.COV2.S COVID-19 vaccine or a placebo.

This chain uses TRBV29-1 with TRBJ2-1, with 8 positions matching TRBD1. Germline trimming cut 6 bases from V and 1 base from J; bases unmatched to any gene: 8. Germline V gives CDR1 SQVTM, CDR2 ANQGSEA. The CDR3 consists of 15 residues. CDR3 loop: CSVGGGQGSYNEQFF. The CDR3 bases are TGCAGCGTCGGAGGTGGACAGGGATCCTACAATGAGCAGTTCTTC.

The genes are TRBV25-1 and TRBJ1-1, with D unresolved. The V end was cut by 6 bases, the J end by 1 base, with 6 bases between. This CDR3 region has 12 residues. Germline CDR1 and CDR2: MGHDK and SYGVNS. The CDR3 loop is CASRWGNTEAFF. The CDR3 nucleotides are TGTGCCAGCAGATGGGGGAACACTGAAGCTTTCTTT.

This sequence joins TRBV27 and TRBJ2-7; unclear D gene. The CDR3 spans 15 residues. Germline assignment: CDR1 MNHEY and CDR2 SMNVEV (reference sequence). Trimming stripped 2 bases from V and 3 bases from J, with 14 bases between. The CDR3 DNA is TGTGCCAGCAGTTTAGTCCAGACCGCTAGCTACGAGCAGTACTTC. Amino acids: CASSLVQTASYEQYF.

The chain uses TRBV7-6 and TRBJ2-2, with TRBD1 matching over 10 bases. V was clipped by 5 bases and J by 6 bases; unmatched bases: 9. CDR1 is SGHVS, CDR2 FNYEAQ, per germline. The CDR3 has 16 amino acids. The chain's CDR3 is CASSLGTGDNPGELFF. The CDR3 bases are TGTGCCAGCAGCCTCGGGACAGGGGACAACCCCGGGGAGCTGTTTTTT. The full variable domain, rest sourced from reference TRBV7-6 and TRBJ2-2, is GAGVSQSPRYKVTKRGQDVALRCDPISGHVSLYWYRQALGQGPEFLTYFNYEAQQDKSGLPNDRFSAERPEGSISTLTIQRTEQRDSAMYRCASSLGTGDNPGELFFGEGSRLTVL.

V is TRBV11-3 and J is TRBJ2-5; D is unresolved. The germline V and J ends were trimmed by 4 bases and 8 bases, with 8 bases remaining between them. This CDR3 contains 11 residues. Germline CDR1 and CDR2: SGHNT and YENEEA. This CDR3 is CASSYQGTQYF. The DNA of the CDR3 is TGTGCCAGCAGCTACCAAGGAACCCAGTACTTC.

The V call is TRBV2, the J call TRBJ1-2; D is ambiguous. The CDR3 length is 15 residues. The germline V gene encodes CDR1 SNHLY and CDR2 FYNNEI. V lost 5 bases to trimming and J lost 7 bases, with 20 bases between them. This CDR3 is CASSTQEARVGGYTF. The CDR3 DNA is TGTGCCAGCAGTACCCAGGAGGCCAGAGTAGGTGGCTACACCTTC. The full variable domain, rest sourced from reference TRBV2 and TRBJ1-2, is EPEVTQTPSHQVTQMGQEVILRCVPISNHLYFYWYRQILGQKVEFLVSFYNNEISEKSEIFDDQFSVERPDGSNFTLKIRSTKLEDSAMYFCASSTQEARVGGYTFGSGTRLTVV.

The gene calls are TRBV19 and TRBJ1-1; no clear D. Germline lookup yields CDR1 LNHDA and CDR2 SQIVND (reference sequence). V shed 10 bases and J shed 0 bases, with 6 bases lying between them. The CDR3 has 11 residues. The CDR3 coding sequence is TGTGCCACGACGGTGAACACTGAAGCTTTCTTT. Its translation: CATTVNTEAFF.

V is TRBV12-3 or TRBV12-4 and J is TRBJ1-1, with TRBD1 as a possible D gene (5 bases). This CDR3 contains 12 residues. Trimming took off 3 bases at V and 10 bases at J, with 12 bases between the two ends. Here the CDR3 DNA reads TGTGCCAGCAGTTTGGGCAGGGCCATAGCTTTCTTT. Translated: CASSLGRAIAFF.

This chain uses TRBV6-6 with TRBJ2-1; no definite D call. V was trimmed by 5 bases and J by 8 bases, leaving 10 bases between them. This CDR3 spans 12 amino acids. The V gene's germline CDR1 is MNHNY and CDR2 SVGAGI (reference sequence). CDR3 protein: CASSSRWDEQFF. The CDR3 DNA sequence: TGTGCCAGCAGTAGCAGGTGGGATGAGCAGTTCTTC.

The chain combines TRBV7-2 with TRBJ2-5; 10 bases fit TRBD2. V was clipped by 5 bases and J by 1 base; unmatched bases: 7. The germline V gene encodes CDR1 SGHTA and CDR2 FQGNSA. The CDR3 sequence is 16 residues long. CDR3 amino acids: CASSPLSSGSQETQYF. CDR3 DNA: TGTGCCAGCAGCCCCCTTTCTAGCGGGAGCCAAGAGACCCAGTACTTC.

The J gene is TRBJ1-5, the V gene TRBV7-2, with D unresolved. Germline V gene sequence: CDR1 SGHTA, CDR2 FQGNSA. The CDR3 has 13 amino acids. V was pared by 1 base and J by 6 bases, with 7 bases between. The CDR3: CASSLVSGQPQHF. For the CDR3, the DNA is TGTGCCAGCAGCTTAGTTTCAGGTCAGCCCCAGCATTTT.

The chain has TRBV28 and TRBJ2-1, with a tentative D call TRBD2 (6 bases). The CDR3 contains 14 residues. Trimming pared 2 bases from V and 14 bases from J, leaving 19 bases between. CDR1 and CDR2 from the germline V gene are MDHEN and SYDVKM. CDR3 in amino acids: CASSLGLAVMLKFF. In DNA, the CDR3 is TGTGCCAGCAGTTTAGGATTAGCGGTAATGTTGAAGTTCTTC.

The chain has TRBV11-2 and TRBJ2-3; 14 bases align to TRBD2. Losses at the gene ends were 5 bases for V and 6 bases for J; bases not matched to a gene: 7. This CDR3 contains 16 residues. CDR1 is SGHAT and CDR2 is FQNNGV in the germline V gene. CDR3 loop: CASSPRTSGGPDTQYF. The CDR3 bases are TGTGCCAGCAGCCCTCGGACTAGCGGGGGGCCGGATACGCAGTATTTT.

This clone was recorded once. A junction boundary mismatches the germline segment, possibly from a read error. The chain joins TRBV4-1 to TRBJ2-2; D possibly uses TRBD1 or TRBD2 (5 bases each). The CDR3 totals 15 residues. CDR1 and CDR2 (germline): MGHRA, YSYEKL. CDR3 sequence reads: CASSQGGAKTGELFF. Here the CDR3 DNA reads TGCGCCAGCAGCCAAGGAGGGGCGAAAACCGGGGAGCTGTTTTTT.

CDR3 in amino acids: CASSSDTYNEQFF. The CDR3, as DNA: TGTGCCAGCAGCTCGGACACGTACAATGAGCAGTTCTTC. The rearrangement uses TRBV7-3 and TRBJ2-1; a weak D match, TRBD1 (5 bases). Germline V CDR1 and CDR2: SGHTA, FQGTGA. The ends were cut back, 4 bases at V and 4 bases at J, with 8 bases in the middle. CDR3 size: 13 residues.

CDR3 sequence: CASTDYTSTDTQYF. DNA for the CDR3: TGTGCCAGCACCGACTATACAAGCACAGATACGCAGTATTTT. The chain is built from TRBV27 and TRBJ2-3, with D possibly TRBD2 on 5 matching bases. CDR1 and CDR2 (germline): MNHEY, SMNVEV (reference sequence). This CDR3 is built from 14 residues. Trimming removed 7 bases from V and 0 bases from J, with 11 bases in between.

The V gene is TRBV6-5, the J gene TRBJ2-1; no clear D gene. This CDR3 has 11 amino acids. CDR1 MNHEY and CDR2 SVGAGI come from the germline V gene. V was trimmed by 6 bases and J by 4 bases, leaving 4 bases between them. The CDR3 DNA sequence: TGTGCCAGCAGCCAATACAATGAGCAGTTCTTC. Amino acid sequence: CASSQYNEQFF.

The chain has TRBV5-1 and TRBJ2-7; possibly TRBD1 for D (6 bases). Trimming shortened V by 5 bases and J by 6 bases, and 18 bases separated the two germline ends. CDR3 length equals 14 residues. Germline-derived CDR1 and CDR2 are SGHRS and YFSETQ. CDR3 nucleotide sequence: TGCGCCAGCAGGTTTATCCGGGACAAGGGCGAGCAGTACTTC. Protein sequence: CASRFIRDKGEQYF.

The V and J genes are TRBV4-2 and TRBJ1-1, with TRBD1 matching 7 bases. The CDR3 length is 13 residues. Trimming took 5 bases from V and 4 from J; bases not matched to a gene: 4. Germline V gives CDR1 LGHNA, CDR2 YNFKEQ. DNA of the CDR3: TGTGCCAGCAGCTGGGACAGCGCCACTGAAGCTTTCTTT. Amino acid sequence: CASSWDSATEAFF.

This chain joins TRBV19 and TRBJ2-7; 9 bases line up with TRBD1. The CDR3 has 15 residues. With 3 bases clipped from V and 5 bases from J, the junction kept 8 bases outside the gene matches. Germline assignment: CDR1 LNHDA and CDR2 SQIVND (reference sequence). DNA for the CDR3: TGTGCCAGTAGTATTCAACAGGGGGCTGCGGACGAGCAGTACTTC. Residues: CASSIQQGAADEQYF.

The chain uses TRBV2 and TRBJ1-4; TRBD1 aligns across 11 bases. Germline trimming cut 7 bases from V and 3 bases from J; bases unmatched to any gene: 4. Germline V gene data show CDR1 as SNHLY and CDR2 as FYNNEI. The CDR3 has 15 residues. The CDR3 DNA reads as TGTGCCAGCATCGGGACAGGGGGGGCTAATGAAAAACTGTTTTTT. This translates into CASIGTGGANEKLFF. The whole variable domain, remainder taken from reference TRBV2 and TRBJ1-4, is EPEVTQTPSHQVTQMGQEVILRCVPISNHLYFYWYRQILGQKVEFLVSFYNNEISEKSEIFDDQFSVERPDGSNFTLKIRSTKLEDSAMYFCASIGTGGANEKLFFGSGTQLSVL.